The TCR beta chain described here comes from a study of blood T cell repertoires in COVID-19. Turning to the study itself: There were acute and convalescent COVID-19 samples, and they came from the United States, Italy and Spain.

In the authors' workflow: Amplified reference gene primers provided the basis for estimating nucleated cell counts. Clones were sequenced by immunoSEQ multiplex PCR, and TCRdb holds only the in-frame ones, with some missing. The V and J calls and the clone size are those of that table, but D and trimming were determined from the DNA. The sample yields about 150,000 clones, 88% seen once. The CDR3 runs to 14 residues. The V end lost 0 bases, the J end lost 4 bases, and 9 bases lay between the germline ends. The germline V gene has CDR1 SGDLS and CDR2 YYNGEE. Sequenced material: peripheral blood. The rearrangement uses TRBV9 and TRBJ2-3; D unclear. The sequence was obtained from a man in his forties or fifties who had recovered from COVID-19. CDR3 DNA sequence: TGTGCCAGCAGCGTAGGAGATCCCCCAGATACGCAGTATTTT. Amino acids: CASSVGDPPDTQYF.